A selection of T cell receptor beta chains follows, all from one sample in a study of control samples from healthy donors and cancer patients. Libraries were prepared by immunoSEQ multiplex PCR; TCRdb keeps only in-frame clonotypes and omits some of them. The sample yields some 170,000 clones, roughly 94% seen once. The sample was PBMCs. The receptor set was obtained from a man in his sixties with colorectal cancer. Each CDR3 is given with its conserved first and last residue. Each record gives: J gene, D gene, V gene, CDR3 protein, CDR3 DNA. A D gene is named only where the DNA matches it firmly.

TRBJ1-4	TRBD1	TRBV7-2	CASSLLGTGPATNEKLFF	TGTGCCAGCAGCTTACTAGGGACAGGGCCCGCCACTAATGAAAAACTGTTTTTT
TRBJ1-6	.	TRBV30	CAWSSDSNSPLHF	TGTGCCTGGAGTTCGGACAGTAATTCACCCCTCCACTTT
TRBJ2-3	TRBD2	TRBV4-3	CASSPAGGATDTQYF	TGCGCCAGCAGTCCGGCGGGGGGGGCCACAGATACGCAGTATTTT
TRBJ2-6	TRBD1	TRBV4-1	CASSQVKVGQAITSGANVLTF	TGCGCCAGCAGCCAAGTAAAAGTGGGACAGGCCATCACCTCTGGGGCCAACGTCCTGACTTTC
TRBJ1-1	.	TRBV2	CASSGGAGSTEAFF	TGTGCCAGCAGTGGGGGGGCAGGGAGTACTGAAGCTTTCTTT
TRBJ1-1	.	TRBV19	CASSSGGKTEAFF	TGTGCCAGTAGTTCTGGGGGCAAAACTGAAGCTTTCTTT
TRBJ2-7	.	TRBV9	CASSVGGGAYEQYF	TGTGCCAGCAGCGTAGGAGGCGGGGCCTACGAGCAGTACTTC
TRBJ1-3	.	TRBV2	CASSERANFGTLSEPGNTIYF	TGTGCCAGCAGTGAAAGAGCTAACTTTGGGACGCTGTCAGAACCTGGAAACACCATATATTTT
TRBJ1-1	.	TRBV29-1	CRPWGAFF	TGCAGGCCATGGGGCGCTTTCTTT
TRBJ1-4	TRBD1	TRBV5-1	CASSPGSGGEKLFF	TGCGCCAGCAGCCCCGGGTCAGGGGGTGAAAAACTGTTTTTT
TRBJ1-5	.	TRBV27	CASSLLGGQPQHF	TGTGCCAGCAGTTTATTGGGGGGGCAGCCCCAGCATTTT
TRBJ2-3	.	TRBV27	CASKIYYPSATDTQYF	TGTGCCAGCAAAATCTACTATCCTTCCGCCACAGATACGCAGTATTTT
TRBJ2-5	TRBD2	TRBV9	CASSVGTSGEETQYF	TGTGCCAGCAGCGTAGGAACTAGCGGGGAAGAGACCCAGTACTTC
TRBJ1-1	.	TRBV6-5	CASSSGWRENTEAFF	TGTGCCAGCAGTTCCGGGTGGCGGGAGAACACTGAAGCTTTCTTT
TRBJ2-5	.	TRBV5-1	CASSFGQNQETQYF	TGCGCCAGCAGCTTCGGACAGAACCAAGAGACCCAGTACTTC
TRBJ2-4	.	TRBV12-3/TRBV12-4	CASSQVLKNIQYF	TGTGCCAGCAGTCAAGTATTGAAAAACATTCAGTACTTC
TRBJ2-2	TRBD2	TRBV6-5	CASSYSSGVAGELFF	TGTGCCAGCAGTTACTCTAGCGGGGTGGCCGGGGAGCTGTTTTTT
TRBJ2-7	.	TRBV6-5	CASSYSKAGVDHEQYF	TGTGCCAGCAGTTACTCGAAGGCAGGGGTGGACCACGAGCAGTACTTC